This T cell receptor beta chain stems from a study of cytomegalovirus exposure and HLA in healthy donors. Study findings and constraints: Most of the TCR beta V segments (in an earlier analysis) were productive either about 90% or about 30% of the time.

After removal of 7 bases from V and 7 bases from J, the junction contained 8 bases not matched to a gene. The CDR3 runs to 13 residues. CDR1 and CDR2 from the germline V gene are MNHEY and SVGAGI. The PCR ran on 60 Vbeta and 13 Jbeta primers. Data came from immunoSEQ multiplex PCR; TCRdb stores just in-frame clones and leaves some out. The table records about 180,000 clones, 55% to 75% of them present only once. Worth noting for this clone: What it recognizes is unknown.

The origin of this receptor is a human donor in good health. The sample consisted of PBMCs. This chain uses TRBV6-5 with TRBJ1-2; 8 bases are a match to TRBD1. The CDR3 loop is CASTVGQGCGYTF. The CDR3 region has the DNA TGTGCCAGCACTGTAGGACAGGGATGTGGCTACACCTTC.